These 19 T cell receptor beta chains originate from one sample sequenced in a study of shared clonotypes between healthy human individuals. Assay: immunoSEQ multiplex PCR; the TCRdb copy retains only in-frame clones and omits some. The top ten clones hold about 22% of a sample with roughly 110,000 clones, around 68% of them seen once. Sequenced sample: memory CD8+ T cells sorted from blood. As for subset: CD45RO+ cells pooled with CCR7-negative TemRA cells. These receptors originate from a woman between 25 and 40 years old in good health.

The V call is TRBV10-3, the J call TRBJ2-3; D is unclear. Deletions cut 7 bases from V and 6 bases from J, with 14 bases between. CDR1 and CDR2 from the germline V gene are ENHRY and SYGVKD. CDR3 length: 13 residues. CDR3 region: CAIKRPTSDTQYF. The CDR3, as DNA: TGTGCCATCAAAAGGCCGACGTCGGATACGCAGTATTTT.

On this clone itself: This same CDR3 is encoded by further DNA sequences in the sample. The V gene is TRBV15, the J gene TRBJ1-5, with 7 bases aligning to TRBD1. From germline, CDR1 is LNHNV and CDR2 YYDKDF (reference sequence). The CDR3 totals 16 residues. V shed 3 bases and J 3 bases; nucleotides not matched to a gene: 8. The CDR3 loop reads CATSSDTGDYNQPQHF. The DNA of the CDR3 is TGTGCCACCAGCAGCGACACAGGGGATTACAATCAGCCCCAGCATTTT. Variable domain in full (rest from reference TRBV15 and TRBJ1-5): DAMVIQNPRYQVTQFGKPVTLSCSQTLNHNVMYWYQQKSSQAPKLLFHYYDKDFNNEADTPDNFQSRRPNTSFCFLDIRSPGLGDTAMYLCATSSDTGDYNQPQHFGDGTRLSIL.

This chain joins TRBV6-1 and TRBJ2-1, with 12 bases lining up with TRBD2. The trim removed 2 bases at V and 10 bases at J, leaving 6 bases unmatched. The CDR3 contains 15 residues. The germline V gene has CDR1 MNHNS and CDR2 SASEGT. The CDR3 DNA is TGTGCCAGCAGTGAATGGCTAGCGGGAGGGCTCGAGCAGTTCTTC. As protein: CASSEWLAGGLEQFF.

V gene TRBV28 combines with J gene TRBJ1-1, with a possible D match to TRBD1 (6 bases). This CDR3 contains 17 residues. V lost 5 bases to trimming and J lost 0 bases, with 19 bases between them. Germline V CDR1 and CDR2: MDHEN, SYDVKM. The CDR3 DNA is TGTGCCAGCAGTCGGTCGGGGCAGGGGTTCATGAACACTGAAGCTTTCTTT. Its protein product is CASSRSGQGFMNTEAFF.

The CDR3, as DNA: TGTGCCAGCAGCCGCGGTGGGGACTACGAGCAGTACTTC. The encoded protein is CASSRGGDYEQYF. The chain is built from TRBV4-2 and TRBJ2-7; D gene unclear. The CDR3 loop spans 13 amino acids. CDR1 and CDR2 from the germline V gene are LGHNA and YNFKEQ. The germline V and J ends were trimmed by 4 bases and 3 bases, with 10 bases remaining between them.

This clone came up once. The gene calls are TRBV5-1 and TRBJ2-2; D is uncertain. Germline V gives CDR1 SGHRS, CDR2 YFSETQ. This CDR3 comprises 14 residues. Trimming left V 4 bases short and J 4 bases short, with 11 bases between. The CDR3 sequence: CASSPEPSTGELFF. In DNA, the CDR3 is TGCGCCAGCAGCCCGGAACCGTCCACCGGGGAGCTGTTTTTT.

This clone was detected a few times. This sequence joins TRBV5-6 and TRBJ2-3; 10 bases agree with TRBD1. V shed 0 bases, J shed 2 bases, and the junction held 6 bases outside the gene matches. This CDR3 has 17 amino acids. Looked up from germline, CDR1 is SGHDT and CDR2 is YYEEEE. The CDR3 sequence: CASSLAGTGDITDTQYF. In nucleotides, the CDR3 is TGTGCCAGCAGCTTGGCTGGGACAGGGGATATCACAGATACGCAGTATTTT.

The V call is TRBV21-1, the J call TRBJ1-5. TRBV21-1 is a listed pseudogene. The CDR3 spans 16 residues. CDR3 nucleotides: TGTGCCAGCAGCAAACGGGGGGTTAAGAGCAATCAGCCCCAGCATTTT. This translates into CASSKRGVKSNQPQHF.

This clone was seen once. V and J are TRBV19 and TRBJ2-5; either TRBD1 or TRBD2 may supply D (5 bases each). The CDR3 is 15 amino acids. CDR1 LNHDA and CDR2 SQIVND come from the germline V gene (reference sequence). The ends were cut back, 6 bases at V and 2 bases at J, with 16 bases in the middle. The CDR3 sequence: CASSGASWEQETQYF. Written as DNA, the CDR3 is TGTGCCAGTAGCGGGGCGAGTTGGGAACAAGAGACCCAGTACTTC. The whole variable domain, remainder taken from reference TRBV19 and TRBJ2-5, is DGGITQSPKYLFRKEGQNVTLSCEQNLNHDAMYWYRQDPGQGLRLIYYSQIVNDFQKGDIAEGYSVSREKKESFPLTVTSAQKNPTAFYLCASSGASWEQETQYFGPGTRLLVL.

CDR3 DNA sequence: TGTGCCAGCAGTGAGAGACAGAATCAGCCCCAGCATTTT. It specifies CASSERQNQPQHF. This rearrangement joins TRBV2 to TRBJ1-5, with D possibly matching TRBD1 (5 bases). V dropped 3 bases and J dropped 4 bases, with 7 bases sitting between them. Per germline, CDR1 SNHLY and CDR2 FYNNEI. The CDR3 runs 13 residues.

The chain uses TRBV18 and TRBJ2-2; D may be TRBD1 (5 bases). CDR1 and CDR2 from the germline V gene are KGHSH and LQKENI. This CDR3 is 14 amino acids long. The V and J ends lost 2 bases and 7 bases respectively, with 11 bases between them. The CDR3 reads CASSPARVDGELFF. The CDR3 nucleotides read TGTGCCAGCTCACCAGCCAGGGTGGACGGGGAGCTGTTTTTT.

The chain is built from TRBV2 and TRBJ2-3; unclear D gene. This CDR3 region has 15 residues. With 5 bases removed from V and 0 bases from J, the gap between germline ends came to 12 bases. Germline lookup yields CDR1 SNHLY and CDR2 FYNNEI. The CDR3 sequence: CASSLGSGSTDTQYF. DNA for the CDR3: TGTGCCAGCAGTCTGGGGTCTGGTAGCACAGATACGCAGTATTTT. The entire variable domain, with the rest obtained from reference TRBV2 and TRBJ2-3, is as follows: EPEVTQTPSHQVTQMGQEVILRCVPISNHLYFYWYRQILGQKVEFLVSFYNNEISEKSEIFDDQFSVERPDGSNFTLKIRSTKLEDSAMYFCASSLGSGSTDTQYFGPGTRLTVL.

A remark on this clone: Other DNA variants within this sample encode the same CDR3. The gene calls are TRBV7-2 and TRBJ2-7; 7 bases are shared with TRBD2. V trimming: 5 bases; J trimming: 0 bases; junction bases outside the gene matches: 4. Germline V gives CDR1 SGHTA, CDR2 FQGNSA. The CDR3 sequence is 14 residues long. The CDR3 reads CASSIQRDSYEQYF. Here the CDR3 DNA reads TGTGCCAGCAGCATCCAGCGGGACTCCTACGAGCAGTACTTC.

The chain is built from TRBV7-2 and TRBJ2-5; D possibly corresponds to TRBD1 (6 bases). CDR3 length equals 16 residues. The germline V and J ends were trimmed by 1 base and 0 bases, with 12 bases remaining between them. From germline, CDR1 is SGHTA and CDR2 FQGNSA. This CDR3 reads CASSLDRDYYQETQYF. DNA of the CDR3: TGTGCCAGCAGCTTAGACAGGGATTACTACCAAGAGACCCAGTACTTC.

This sequence joins TRBV9 and TRBJ2-7; D might be TRBD2 (6 bases). The V gene lost 4 bases and the J gene lost 5 bases, with 16 bases spanning the gap. Germline values: CDR1 SGDLS, CDR2 YYNGEE. The CDR3 loop spans 14 amino acids. CDR3 loop: CASSHGGASDEQYF. Here the CDR3 DNA reads TGTGCCAGCAGCCATGGAGGGGCTTCCGACGAGCAGTACTTC.

DNA of the CDR3: TGTGCCAGTAGTATATACCCGACAGGGGCCGAGCAGTACTTC. As protein: CASSIYPTGAEQYF. The J gene is TRBJ2-7, the V gene TRBV19, with TRBD1 matching 8 bases. CDR1 and CDR2 from the germline V gene are LNHDA and SQIVND (reference sequence). The CDR3 is 14 residues long. V dropped 2 bases and J dropped 6; count of bases not matched to a gene: 6.

The J gene is TRBJ2-1, the V gene TRBV7-8; 7 nucleotides agree with TRBD2. Germline V gene lookup returns CDR1 SGHVS and CDR2 FQNEAQ. Trimming took 5 bases from V and 6 from J; bases not matched to a gene: 10. The CDR3 contains 15 residues. The CDR3 coding sequence is TGTGCCAGCAGCCCCGGACTAGGGCTCCTCAATGAGCAGTTCTTC. Amino acid sequence: CASSPGLGLLNEQFF.

The rearrangement uses TRBV25-1 and TRBJ2-1; D perhaps matches TRBD1 (6 bases). The germline CDR1 and CDR2 sequences are MGHDK and SYGVNS. The CDR3 is made up of 13 amino acids. The V end lost 7 bases, the J end lost 9 bases, and 16 bases lay between the germline ends. CDR3 nucleotides: TGTGCCAGCAAAGGGGGAGCAAGGGGTGAGCAGTTCTTC. The encoded protein is CASKGGARGEQFF.

This sequence joins TRBV7-6 and TRBJ1-1; possible D gene TRBD1, 5 bases. The CDR3 runs 14 residues. The germline V gene has CDR1 SGHVS and CDR2 FNYEAQ. V was pared by 3 bases and J by 4 bases, with 12 bases between. The CDR3 nucleotides are TGTGCCAGCAGCTTGGGGCGGGTCCCCACTGAAGCTTTCTTT. Translating gives CASSLGRVPTEAFF.